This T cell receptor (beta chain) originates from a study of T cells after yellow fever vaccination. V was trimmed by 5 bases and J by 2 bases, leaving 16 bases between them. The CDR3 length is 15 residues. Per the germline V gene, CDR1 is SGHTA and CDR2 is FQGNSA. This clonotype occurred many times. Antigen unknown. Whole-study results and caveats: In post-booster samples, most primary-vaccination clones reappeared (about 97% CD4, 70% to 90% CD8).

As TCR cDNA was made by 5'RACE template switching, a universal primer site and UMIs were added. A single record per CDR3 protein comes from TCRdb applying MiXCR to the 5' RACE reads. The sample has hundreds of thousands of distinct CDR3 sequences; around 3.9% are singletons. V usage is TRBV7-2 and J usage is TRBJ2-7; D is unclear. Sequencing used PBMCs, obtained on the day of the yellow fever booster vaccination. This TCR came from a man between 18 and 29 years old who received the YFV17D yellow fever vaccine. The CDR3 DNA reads TGTGCCAGCAGCCCCCTGAGGAGCTCGGCCTACGAGCAGTACTTC. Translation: CASSPLRSSAYEQYF.